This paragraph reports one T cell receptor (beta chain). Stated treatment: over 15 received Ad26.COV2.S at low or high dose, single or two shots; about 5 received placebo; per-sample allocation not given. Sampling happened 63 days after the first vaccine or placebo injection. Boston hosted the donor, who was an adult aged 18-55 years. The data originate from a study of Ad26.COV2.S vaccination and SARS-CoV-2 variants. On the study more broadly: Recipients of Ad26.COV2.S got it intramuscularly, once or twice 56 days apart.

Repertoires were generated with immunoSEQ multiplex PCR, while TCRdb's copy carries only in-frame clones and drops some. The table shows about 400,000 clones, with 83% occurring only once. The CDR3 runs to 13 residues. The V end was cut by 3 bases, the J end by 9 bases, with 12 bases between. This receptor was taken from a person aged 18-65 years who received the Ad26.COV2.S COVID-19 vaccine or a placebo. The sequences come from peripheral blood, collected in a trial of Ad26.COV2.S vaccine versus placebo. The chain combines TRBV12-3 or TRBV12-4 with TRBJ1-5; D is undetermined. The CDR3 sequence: CASSFDRRGPQHF. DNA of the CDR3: TGTGCCAGCAGTTTCGACCGCCGGGGGCCCCAGCATTTT.